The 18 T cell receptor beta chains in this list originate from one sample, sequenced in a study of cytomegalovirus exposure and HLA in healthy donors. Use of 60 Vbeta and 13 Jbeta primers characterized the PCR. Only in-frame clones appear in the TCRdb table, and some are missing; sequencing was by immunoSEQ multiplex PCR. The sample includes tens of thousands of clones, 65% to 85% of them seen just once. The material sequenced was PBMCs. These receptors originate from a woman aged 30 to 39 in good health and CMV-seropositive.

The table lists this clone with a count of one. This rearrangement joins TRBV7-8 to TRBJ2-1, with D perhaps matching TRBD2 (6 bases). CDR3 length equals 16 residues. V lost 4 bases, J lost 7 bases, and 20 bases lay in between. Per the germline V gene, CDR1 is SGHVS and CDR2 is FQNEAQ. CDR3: CASSSRLGGAGNEQFF. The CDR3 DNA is TGTGCCAGCAGCTCCAGGCTGGGGGGAGCTGGGAATGAGCAGTTCTTC.

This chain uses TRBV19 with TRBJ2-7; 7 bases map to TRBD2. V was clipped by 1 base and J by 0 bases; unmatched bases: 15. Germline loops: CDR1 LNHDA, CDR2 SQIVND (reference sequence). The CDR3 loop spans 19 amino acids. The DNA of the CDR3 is TGTGCCAGTAGTATAGGAGCGGGGAGGGACTACCACAGCTCCTACGAGCAGTACTTC. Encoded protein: CASSIGAGRDYHSSYEQYF.

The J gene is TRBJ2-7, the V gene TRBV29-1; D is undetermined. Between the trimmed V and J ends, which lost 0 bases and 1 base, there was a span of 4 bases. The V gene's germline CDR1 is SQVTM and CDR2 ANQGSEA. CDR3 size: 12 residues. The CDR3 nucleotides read TGCAGCGTTGAAGATCCATCCTACGAGCAGTACTTC. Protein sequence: CSVEDPSYEQYF.

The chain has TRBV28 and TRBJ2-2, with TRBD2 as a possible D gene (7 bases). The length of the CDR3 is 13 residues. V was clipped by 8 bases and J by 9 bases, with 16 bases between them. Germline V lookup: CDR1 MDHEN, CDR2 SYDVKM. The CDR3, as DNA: TGTGCCAGCGGGGGGGACACTTACCGGGAGCTGTTTTTT. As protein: CASGGDTYRELFF.

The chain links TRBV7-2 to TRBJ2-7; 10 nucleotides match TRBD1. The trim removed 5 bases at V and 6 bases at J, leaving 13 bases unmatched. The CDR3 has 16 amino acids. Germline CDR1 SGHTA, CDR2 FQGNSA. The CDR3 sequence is CASSPRLGGQGREQYF. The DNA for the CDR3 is TGTGCCAGCAGCCCCCGGCTCGGGGGACAGGGGCGCGAGCAGTACTTC.

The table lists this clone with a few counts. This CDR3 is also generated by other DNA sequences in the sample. Here the CDR3 DNA reads TGTGCCAGCTCACCCCCAACAGGGGGTAACACCGGGGAGCTGTTTTTT. Translated, it gives CASSPPTGGNTGELFF. The chain is built from TRBV18 and TRBJ2-2, with 8 bases lining up with TRBD1. The CDR3 is 16 amino acids. The V and J ends lost 3 bases and 2 bases, in that order; junction bases with no gene match: 5. Germline V gene lookup returns CDR1 KGHSH and CDR2 LQKENI.

The CDR3 sequence is CASSSLLRQGVEQYF. The CDR3 DNA reads as TGCGCCAGCAGCTCCTTACTGCGACAGGGTGTTGAGCAGTACTTC. The gene calls are TRBV5-1 and TRBJ2-7; 7 bases align to TRBD1. This CDR3 has 15 amino acids. The germline V gene has CDR1 SGHRS and CDR2 YFSETQ. With 3 bases clipped from V and 7 bases from J, the junction kept 13 bases outside the gene matches.

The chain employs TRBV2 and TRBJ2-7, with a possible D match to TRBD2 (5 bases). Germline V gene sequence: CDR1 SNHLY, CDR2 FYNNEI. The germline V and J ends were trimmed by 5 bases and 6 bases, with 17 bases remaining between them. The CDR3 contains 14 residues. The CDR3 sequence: CASSPSLRGGEQYF. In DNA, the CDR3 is TGTGCCAGCAGTCCTTCCCTCCGCGGAGGCGAGCAGTACTTC.

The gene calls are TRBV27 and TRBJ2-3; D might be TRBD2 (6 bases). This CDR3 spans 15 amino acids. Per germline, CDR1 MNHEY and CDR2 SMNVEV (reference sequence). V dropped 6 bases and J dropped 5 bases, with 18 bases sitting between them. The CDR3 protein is CASSRSWGVVDTQYF. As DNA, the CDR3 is TGTGCCAGCAGCCGCTCTTGGGGGGTTGTAGATACGCAGTATTTT.

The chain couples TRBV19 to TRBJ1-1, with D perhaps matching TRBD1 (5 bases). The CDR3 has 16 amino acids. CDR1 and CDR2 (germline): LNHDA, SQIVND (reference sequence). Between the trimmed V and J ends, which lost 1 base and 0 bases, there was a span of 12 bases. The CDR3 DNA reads TGTGCCAGTAGTATAGTCGACAGAACTTTGAACACTGAAGCTTTCTTT. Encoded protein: CASSIVDRTLNTEAFF.

CDR3 protein: CASSFLEGEKAYEQYF. The CDR3 nucleotides read TGCGCCAGCAGCTTTCTAGAAGGGGAAAAAGCCTACGAGCAGTACTTC. The rearrangement links TRBV5-1 to TRBJ2-7; D perhaps matches TRBD1 (5 bases). V lost 2 bases, J lost 2 bases, and 17 bases lay in between. This CDR3 has 16 amino acids. CDR1 is SGHRS, CDR2 YFSETQ, per germline.

In DNA form, the CDR3 reads TGTGCCAGCAGCTTTTGGTGGCTAGCGGGAGACGAGCAGTACTTC. This translates into CASSFWWLAGDEQYF. This sequence joins TRBV6-1 and TRBJ2-7; 10 bases are shared with TRBD2. The germline V gene has CDR1 MNHNS and CDR2 SASEGT. V lost 6 bases, J lost 5 bases, and 10 bases stayed unmatched. The CDR3 runs 15 residues.

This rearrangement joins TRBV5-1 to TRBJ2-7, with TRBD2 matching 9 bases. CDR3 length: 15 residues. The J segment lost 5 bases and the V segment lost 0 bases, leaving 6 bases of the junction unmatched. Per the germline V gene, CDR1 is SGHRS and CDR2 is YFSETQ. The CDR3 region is CASSLVLAGSHEQYF. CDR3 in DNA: TGCGCCAGCAGCTTGGTTCTAGCGGGAAGCCACGAGCAGTACTTC.

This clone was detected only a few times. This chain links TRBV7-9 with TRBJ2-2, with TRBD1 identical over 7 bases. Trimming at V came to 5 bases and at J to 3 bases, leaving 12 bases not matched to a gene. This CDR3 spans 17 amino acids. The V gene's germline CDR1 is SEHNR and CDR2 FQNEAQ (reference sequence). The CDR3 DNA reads TGTGCCAGCAGCCCCCAGGGGACAGCGACATACACCGGGGAGCTGTTTTTT. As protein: CASSPQGTATYTGELFF.

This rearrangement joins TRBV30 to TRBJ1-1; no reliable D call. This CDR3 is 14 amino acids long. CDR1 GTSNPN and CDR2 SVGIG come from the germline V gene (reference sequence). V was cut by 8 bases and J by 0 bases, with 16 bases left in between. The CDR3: CARYPLIMNTEAFF. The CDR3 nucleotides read TGTGCCCGCTACCCACTGATTATGAACACTGAAGCTTTCTTT.

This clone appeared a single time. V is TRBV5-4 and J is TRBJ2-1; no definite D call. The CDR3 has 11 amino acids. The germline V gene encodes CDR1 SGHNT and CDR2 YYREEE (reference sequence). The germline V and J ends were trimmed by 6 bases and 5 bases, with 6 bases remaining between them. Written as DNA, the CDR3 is TGTGCCAGCATCTCAGACAATGAGCAGTTCTTC. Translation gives CASISDNEQFF.

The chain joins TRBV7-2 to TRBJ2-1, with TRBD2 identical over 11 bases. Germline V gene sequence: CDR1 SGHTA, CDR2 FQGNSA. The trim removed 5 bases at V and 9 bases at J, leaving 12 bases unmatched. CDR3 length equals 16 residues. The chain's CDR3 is CASSPPGLAAASEQFF. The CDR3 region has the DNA TGTGCCAGCAGCCCTCCGGGACTAGCGGCCGCGAGTGAGCAGTTCTTC.

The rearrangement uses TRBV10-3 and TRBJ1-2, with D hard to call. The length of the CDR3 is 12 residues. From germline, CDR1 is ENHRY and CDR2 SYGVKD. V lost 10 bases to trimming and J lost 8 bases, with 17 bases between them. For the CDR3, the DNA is TGTGCCACCGGAGACGGGAACTGGGGCTACACCTTC. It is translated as CATGDGNWGYTF.